Below, 21 T cell receptor beta chains from the same sample are listed, as sequenced in a study of blood T cells in healthy people across ages. A second about 7 to 12 cycle PCR used barcoded and J-beta primers. TCRdb ran MiXCR on the 5' RACE reads and lists one entry per CDR3 protein. The repertoire has fewer than 900,000 distinct CDR3 sequences, 35% to 45% of them found once; the top ten carry 20% to 25%. The material sequenced was blood. The source is a woman aged 60-75 years in good health.

This clonotype has at least ten counts. V gene TRBV9 combines with J gene TRBJ2-7; D gene ambiguous. Germline-derived CDR1 and CDR2 are SGDLS and YYNGEE. V was trimmed by 4 bases and J by 5 bases, leaving 10 bases between them. This CDR3 region has 12 residues. The CDR3 loop reads CASSPRPDEQYF. The CDR3 DNA sequence: TGTGCCAGCAGCCCCCGACCCGACGAGCAGTACTTC. The variable domain in full, completed from reference TRBV9 and TRBJ2-7, reads DSGVTQTPKHLITATGQRVTLRCSPRSGDLSVYWYQQSLDQGLQFLIQYYNGEERAKGNILERFSAQQFPDLHSELNLSSLELGDSALYFCASSPRPDEQYFGPGTRLTVT.

The rearrangement joins TRBV5-8 to TRBJ2-7; D might be TRBD1 or TRBD2, each matching 6 bases. The V gene lost 4 bases and the J gene lost 1 base, with 15 bases spanning the gap. Germline-derived CDR1 and CDR2 are SGHTS and YDEGEE. The CDR3 runs 15 residues. CDR3 coding DNA: TGTGCCAGCAGCGAGGGACGGAGGGGGTCCTACGAGCAGTACTTC. Translating it yields CASSEGRRGSYEQYF.

V usage is TRBV4-1 and J usage is TRBJ2-3; D uncertain. The length of the CDR3 is 15 residues. Trimming removed 4 bases at V and 0 bases at J, with 11 bases between. Germline V CDR1 and CDR2: MGHRA, YSYEKL. CDR3 protein: CASSPVSQSTDTQYF. The CDR3 DNA follows: TGCGCCAGCAGCCCGGTTAGCCAGAGCACAGATACGCAGTATTTT.

This clonotype was seen repeatedly, ten times or more. This chain links TRBV10-3 with TRBJ2-7, with 8 positions matching TRBD2. This CDR3 spans 11 amino acids. Germline CDR1 reads ENHRY; CDR2 reads SYGVKD. Trimming cost V 8 bases and J 4 bases; bases outside gene matches: 1. DNA for the CDR3: TGTGCCATCGGCGGGGGGTACGAGCAGTACTTC. Translating it yields CAIGGGYEQYF.

The CDR3 sequence is CASSQDRTGYNEQYF. CDR3 coding DNA: TGTGCCAGCAGCCAAGATCGAACAGGGTACAATGAGCAGTACTTC. The V call is TRBV3-1, the J call TRBJ2-7; D might be TRBD1 (6 bases). CDR3 length: 15 residues. Germline V gives CDR1 LGHDT, CDR2 YNNKEL (reference sequence). The ends were cut back, 0 bases at V and 7 bases at J, with 16 bases in the middle.

The rearrangement links TRBV13 to TRBJ1-5, with 10 bases identical to TRBD1. Trimming at V came to 3 bases and at J to 6 bases, leaving 2 bases not matched to a gene. Germline V gives CDR1 PRHDT, CDR2 FYEKMQ (reference sequence). CDR3 length: 14 amino acids. CDR3 nucleotides: TGTGCCAGCAGCTTCCGGACAGGGGGTCAGCCCCAGCATTTT. It encodes CASSFRTGGQPQHF. The variable domain in full, with the rest retrieved from reference TRBV13 and TRBJ1-5, is AAGVIQSPRHLIKEKRETATLKCYPIPRHDTVYWYQQGPGQDPQFLISFYEKMQSDKGSIPDRFSAQQFSDYHSELNMSSLELGDSALYFCASSFRTGGQPQHFGDGTRLSIL.

This clonotype was seen ten or more times. The rearrangement joins TRBV4-3 to TRBJ1-2; possible D gene TRBD1, 5 bases. Trimming pared 0 bases from V and 8 bases from J, leaving 13 bases between. Germline V lookup: CDR1 LGHNA, CDR2 YSLEER. The CDR3 runs to 14 residues. The CDR3 reads CASSQEWGSGGYTF. The CDR3 DNA reads as TGCGCCAGCAGCCAAGAGTGGGGATCAGGGGGCTACACCTTC.

The rearrangement joins TRBV5-6 to TRBJ1-5; D gene uncertain. The CDR3 extends over 15 amino acids. Germline V CDR1 and CDR2: SGHDT, YYEEEE. V was clipped by 2 bases and J by 3 bases, with 12 bases between them. The CDR3 loop reads CASSFYQLFNQPQHF. The DNA for the CDR3 is TGTGCCAGCAGCTTTTATCAGTTATTCAATCAGCCCCAGCATTTT.

This clonotype was picked up a small number of times. The V call is TRBV6-2 or TRBV6-3, the J call TRBJ2-5, with 12 bases matching TRBD2. This CDR3 is built from 16 residues. Germline assignment: CDR1 MNHEY and CDR2 SVGEGT. The ends lost 6 bases at V and 1 base at J; junction bases unmatched: 6. The chain's CDR3 is CASRPGTSGSQETQYF. The CDR3 DNA reads as TGTGCCAGCAGACCGGGGACTAGCGGGTCCCAAGAGACCCAGTACTTC.

This clonotype was detected only a few times. The V call is TRBV24-1, the J call TRBJ2-3, with 9 bases that match TRBD1. Germline values: CDR1 KGHDR, CDR2 SFDVKD. The J segment lost 4 bases and the V segment lost 4 bases, leaving 5 bases of the junction unmatched. This CDR3 is built from 15 residues. CDR3 sequence reads: CATSEPGQGSDTQYF. CDR3 nucleotides: TGTGCCACCAGTGAGCCAGGACAGGGGTCAGATACGCAGTATTTT.

This chain joins TRBV7-6 and TRBJ2-5, with D perhaps matching TRBD2 (6 bases). The V end lost 8 bases, the J end lost 2 bases, and 15 bases lay between the germline ends. Germline assignment: CDR1 SGHVS and CDR2 FNYEAQ. The CDR3 covers 14 residues. The CDR3 here is CASRRLGTQETQYF. The CDR3 nucleotides read TGTGCCAGCCGGAGACTAGGAACTCAAGAGACCCAGTACTTC.

About this clonotype: One end of the junction fails to match germline, which may point to a read error. V and J are TRBV12-3 or TRBV12-4 and TRBJ2-7, with 7 bases that match TRBD2. The CDR3 spans 14 residues. The CDR3: CASSLSSGAYDQYF. Here the CDR3 DNA reads TGTGCCAGCAGTTTGTCTAGCGGAGCCTACGATCAGTACTTC.

The genes are TRBV6-5 and TRBJ2-6, with D possibly TRBD1 on 5 matching bases. V was pared by 3 bases and J by 3 bases, with 9 bases between. The germline gives CDR1 MNHEY, CDR2 SVGAGI. This CDR3 region has 15 residues. The CDR3 DNA follows: TGTGCCAGCAGTTATCCTAGGGGTGGGGCCAACGTCCTGACTTTC. It codes for CASSYPRGGANVLTF.

The genes are TRBV19 and TRBJ2-3, with TRBD2 matching 12 bases. The germline V gene encodes CDR1 LNHDA and CDR2 SQIVND (reference sequence). The junction had 4 bases not matched to a gene; V was cut back by 6 bases and J by 0 bases. The CDR3 covers 16 residues. In DNA, the CDR3 is TGTGCCAGTAGACCCGGGACTAGCGGGAGCACAGATACGCAGTATTTT. Translated: CASRPGTSGSTDTQYF.

This clonotype was seen repeatedly, ten times or more. The chain recombines TRBV3-1 with TRBJ2-1, with D perhaps TRBD1 (6 bases). V was shortened by 3 bases and J by 6 bases, with 12 bases between the two germline ends. This CDR3 has 14 amino acids. Germline V gives CDR1 LGHDT, CDR2 YNNKEL (reference sequence). This CDR3 reads CASSHNGQTNEQFF. CDR3 DNA: TGTGCCAGCAGCCACAACGGACAGACCAATGAGCAGTTCTTC.

The table lists this clonotype with a few counts. The J gene is TRBJ1-6, the V gene TRBV20-1; unclear D gene. V was pared by 6 bases and J by 4 bases, with 10 bases between. CDR1 is DFQATT and CDR2 is SNEGSKA in the germline V gene (reference sequence). This CDR3 is 13 amino acids long. CDR3 coding DNA: TGCAGTGCCCCGACGGTTTATAATTCACCCCTCCACTTT. Translating it yields CSAPTVYNSPLHF.

The chain has TRBV19 and TRBJ1-4; 7 bases align to TRBD1. Losses at the gene ends were 9 bases for V and 5 bases for J; bases not matched to a gene: 6. This CDR3 has 13 residues. From germline, CDR1 is LNHDA and CDR2 SQIVND (reference sequence). This CDR3 is CASGGQSNEKLFF. The CDR3 DNA reads TGTGCCAGCGGGGGACAGAGCAATGAAAAACTGTTTTTT.

The chain has TRBV18 and TRBJ1-1, with D perhaps TRBD1 (5 bases). V shed 3 bases and J shed 1 base, with 12 bases lying between them. The CDR3 extends over 15 amino acids. Looked up from germline, CDR1 is KGHSH and CDR2 is LQKENI. CDR3 protein: CASSPGDGGNTEAFF. The CDR3 DNA is TGTGCCAGCTCACCTGGGGACGGTGGGAACACTGAAGCTTTCTTT. The variable domain in full, completed from reference TRBV18 and TRBJ1-1, reads NAGVMQNPRHLVRRRGQEARLRCSPMKGHSHVYWYRQLPEEGLKFMVYLQKENIIDESGMPKERFSAEFPKEGPSILRIQQVVRGDSAAYFCASSPGDGGNTEAFFGQGTRLTVV.

This clonotype came up a few times. The genes are TRBV7-3 and TRBJ2-1; a possible D gene is TRBD1 (7 bases). V dropped 0 bases and J dropped 8 bases, with 14 bases sitting between them. The CDR3 runs 15 residues. Per the germline V gene, CDR1 is SGHTA and CDR2 is FQGTGA. This CDR3 is CASSLTFRGADEQFF. The CDR3 coding sequence is TGTGCCAGCAGCTTAACATTCAGGGGGGCGGATGAGCAGTTCTTC.

This clonotype was found a few times. V gene TRBV7-2 combines with J gene TRBJ1-2; D unresolved. CDR3 length: 14 residues. Germline V gives CDR1 SGHTA, CDR2 FQGNSA. V lost 3 bases to trimming and J lost 4 bases, with 12 bases between them. The CDR3 region is CASSFYRISYGYTF. CDR3 DNA sequence: TGTGCCAGCAGCTTTTATCGGATCTCCTATGGCTACACCTTC.

The chain employs TRBV28 and TRBJ2-7, with 8 bases that match TRBD1. V shed 9 bases and J 0 bases; nucleotides not matched to a gene: 10. This CDR3 has 15 residues. CDR1 is MDHEN and CDR2 is SYDVKM in the germline V gene. Here the CDR3 DNA reads TGTGCCAGTAGTGTATCGACAGGGGTCTCCTACGAGCAGTACTTC. It encodes CASSVSTGVSYEQYF.